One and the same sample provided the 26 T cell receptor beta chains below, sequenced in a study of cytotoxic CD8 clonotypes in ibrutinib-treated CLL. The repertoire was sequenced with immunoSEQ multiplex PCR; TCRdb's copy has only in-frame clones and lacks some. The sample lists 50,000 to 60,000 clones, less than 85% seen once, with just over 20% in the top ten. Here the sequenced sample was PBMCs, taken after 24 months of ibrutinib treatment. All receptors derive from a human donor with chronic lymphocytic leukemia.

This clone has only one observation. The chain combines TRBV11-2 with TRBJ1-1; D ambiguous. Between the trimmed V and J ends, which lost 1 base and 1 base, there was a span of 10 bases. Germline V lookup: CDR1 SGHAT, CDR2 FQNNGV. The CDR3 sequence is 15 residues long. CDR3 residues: CASSLGVVWNTEAFF. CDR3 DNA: TGTGCCAGCAGCTTAGGGGTTGTGTGGAACACTGAAGCTTTCTTT.

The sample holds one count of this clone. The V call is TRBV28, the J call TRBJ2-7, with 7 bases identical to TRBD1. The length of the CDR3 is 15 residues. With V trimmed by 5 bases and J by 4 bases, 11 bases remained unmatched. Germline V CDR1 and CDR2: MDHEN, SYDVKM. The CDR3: CASSTSGGSRYEQYF. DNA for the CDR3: TGTGCCAGCAGTACCTCAGGGGGTTCGCGGTACGAGCAGTACTTC.

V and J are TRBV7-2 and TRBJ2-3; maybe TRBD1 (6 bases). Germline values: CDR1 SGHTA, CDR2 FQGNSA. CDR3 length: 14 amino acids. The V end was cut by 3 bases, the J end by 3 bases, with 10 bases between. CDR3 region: CASSLRGSTDTQYF. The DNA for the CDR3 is TGTGCCAGCAGCTTGAGGGGGTCGACAGATACGCAGTATTTT.

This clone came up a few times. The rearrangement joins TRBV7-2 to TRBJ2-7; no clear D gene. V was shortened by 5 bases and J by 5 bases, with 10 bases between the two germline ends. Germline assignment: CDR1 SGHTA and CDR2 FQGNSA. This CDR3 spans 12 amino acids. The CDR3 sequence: CASSHPGNEQYF. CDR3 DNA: TGTGCCAGCAGCCATCCGGGCAACGAGCAGTACTTC.

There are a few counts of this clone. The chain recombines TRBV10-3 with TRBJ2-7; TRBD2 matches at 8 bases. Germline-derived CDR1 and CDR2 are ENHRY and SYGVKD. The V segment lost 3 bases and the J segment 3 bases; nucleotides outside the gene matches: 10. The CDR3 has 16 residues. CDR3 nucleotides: TGTGCCATCAGTGATATGAGGACGGGAGGGTTCTACGAGCAGTACTTC. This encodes CAISDMRTGGFYEQYF.

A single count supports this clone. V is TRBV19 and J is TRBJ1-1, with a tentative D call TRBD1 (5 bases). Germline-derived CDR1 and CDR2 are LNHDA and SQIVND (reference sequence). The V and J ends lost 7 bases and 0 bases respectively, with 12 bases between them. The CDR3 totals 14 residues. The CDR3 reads CASTPKGMNTEAFF. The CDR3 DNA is TGTGCCAGTACCCCAAAGGGGATGAACACTGAAGCTTTCTTT.

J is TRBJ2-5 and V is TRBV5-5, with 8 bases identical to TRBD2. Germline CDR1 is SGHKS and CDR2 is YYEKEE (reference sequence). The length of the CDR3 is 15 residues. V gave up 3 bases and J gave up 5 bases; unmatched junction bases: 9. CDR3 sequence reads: CASSWGAGVLETQYF. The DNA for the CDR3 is TGTGCCAGCAGCTGGGGAGCGGGAGTATTGGAGACCCAGTACTTC.

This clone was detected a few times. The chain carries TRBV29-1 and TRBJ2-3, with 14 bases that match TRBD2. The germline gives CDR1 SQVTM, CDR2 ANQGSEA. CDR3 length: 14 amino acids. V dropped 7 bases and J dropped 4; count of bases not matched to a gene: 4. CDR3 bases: TGCAGCGCCGGACTAGCGGGAGGTTCAGATACGCAGTATTTT. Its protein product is CSAGLAGGSDTQYF.

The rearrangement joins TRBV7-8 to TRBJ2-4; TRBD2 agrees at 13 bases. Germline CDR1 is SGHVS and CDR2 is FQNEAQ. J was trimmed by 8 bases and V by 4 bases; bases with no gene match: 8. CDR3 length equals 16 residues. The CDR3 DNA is TGTGCCAGCAGCTGGCGGACTAGCGGGAGCCGAGACATTCAGTACTTC. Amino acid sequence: CASSWRTSGSRDIQYF. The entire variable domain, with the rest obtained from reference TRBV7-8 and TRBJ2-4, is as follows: GAGVSQSPRYKVAKRGQDVALRCDPISGHVSLFWYQQALGQGPEFLTYFQNEAQLDKSGLPSDRFFAERPEGSVSTLKIQRTQQEDSAVYLCASSWRTSGSRDIQYFGAGTRLSVL.

This chain's CDR3 is CASSTLTGTGVEQYF. In nucleotides, the CDR3 is TGTGCCAGCAGCACCCTTACCGGGACTGGTGTCGAGCAGTACTTC. The J gene is TRBJ2-7, the V gene TRBV21-1; the table's D call, TRBD2, was not checked against the DNA. TRBV21-1 is described as a pseudogene. The CDR3 totals 15 residues.

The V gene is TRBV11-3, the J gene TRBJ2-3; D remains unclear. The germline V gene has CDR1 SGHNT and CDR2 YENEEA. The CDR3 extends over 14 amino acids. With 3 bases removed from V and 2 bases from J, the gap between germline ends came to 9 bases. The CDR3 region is CASSLSVNTDTQYF. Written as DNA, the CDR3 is TGTGCCAGCAGCTTGTCTGTGAACACAGATACGCAGTATTTT.

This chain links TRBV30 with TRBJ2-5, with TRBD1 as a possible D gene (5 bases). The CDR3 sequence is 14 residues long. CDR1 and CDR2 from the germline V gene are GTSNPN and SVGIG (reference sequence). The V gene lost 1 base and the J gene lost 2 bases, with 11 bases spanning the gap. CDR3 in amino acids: CAWSEWGLQETQYF. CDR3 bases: TGTGCCTGGAGTGAATGGGGCCTTCAAGAGACCCAGTACTTC.

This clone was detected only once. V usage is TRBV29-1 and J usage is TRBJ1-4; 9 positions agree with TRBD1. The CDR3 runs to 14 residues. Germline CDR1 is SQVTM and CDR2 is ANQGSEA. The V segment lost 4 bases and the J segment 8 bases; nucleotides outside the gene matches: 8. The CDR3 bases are TGCAGCGTTGTTCTTGGACAGGGGCGAGAAAAACTGTTTTTT. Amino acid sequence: CSVVLGQGREKLFF.

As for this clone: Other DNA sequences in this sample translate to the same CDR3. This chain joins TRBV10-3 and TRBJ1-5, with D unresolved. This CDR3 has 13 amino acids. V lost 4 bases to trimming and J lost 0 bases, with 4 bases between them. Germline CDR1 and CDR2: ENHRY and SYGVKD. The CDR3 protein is CAISVDSNQPQHF. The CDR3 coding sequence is TGTGCCATCAGTGTGGATAGCAATCAGCCCCAGCATTTT.

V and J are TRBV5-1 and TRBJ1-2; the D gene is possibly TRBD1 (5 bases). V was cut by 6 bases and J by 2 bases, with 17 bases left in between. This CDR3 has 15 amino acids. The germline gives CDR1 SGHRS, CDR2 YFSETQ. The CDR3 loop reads CASNYDSTLNYGYTF. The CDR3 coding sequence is TGCGCCAGCAACTATGACAGCACATTGAACTATGGCTACACCTTC.

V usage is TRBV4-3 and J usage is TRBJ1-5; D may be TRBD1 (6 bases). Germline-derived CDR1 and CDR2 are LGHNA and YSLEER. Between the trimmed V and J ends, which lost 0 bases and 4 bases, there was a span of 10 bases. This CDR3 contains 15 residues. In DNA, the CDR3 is TGCGCCAGCAGCCAAGATGAAACAGGGAATCAGCCCCAGCATTTT. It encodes CASSQDETGNQPQHF.

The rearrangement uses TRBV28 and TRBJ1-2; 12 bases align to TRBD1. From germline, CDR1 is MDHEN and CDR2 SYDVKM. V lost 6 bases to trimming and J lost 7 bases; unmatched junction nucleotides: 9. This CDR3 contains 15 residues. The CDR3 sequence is CASRTGTGGAAGYTF. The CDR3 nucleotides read TGTGCCAGCAGGACCGGGACAGGGGGCGCGGCTGGCTACACCTTC.

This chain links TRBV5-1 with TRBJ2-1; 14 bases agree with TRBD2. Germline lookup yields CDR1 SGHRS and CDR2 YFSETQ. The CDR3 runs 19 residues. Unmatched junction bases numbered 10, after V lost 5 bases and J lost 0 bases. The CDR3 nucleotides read TGCGCCAGCAGAAGGGGGACTAGCGGGAGCAGTCCCTCCTACAATGAGCAGTTCTTC. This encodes CASRRGTSGSSPSYNEQFF.

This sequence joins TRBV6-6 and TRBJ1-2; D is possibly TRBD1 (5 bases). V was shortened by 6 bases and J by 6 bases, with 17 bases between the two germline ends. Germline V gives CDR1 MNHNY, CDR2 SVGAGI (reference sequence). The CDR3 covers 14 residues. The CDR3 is CASRETVPGHGYTF. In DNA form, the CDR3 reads TGTGCCAGCAGAGAGACAGTCCCGGGCCATGGCTACACCTTC.

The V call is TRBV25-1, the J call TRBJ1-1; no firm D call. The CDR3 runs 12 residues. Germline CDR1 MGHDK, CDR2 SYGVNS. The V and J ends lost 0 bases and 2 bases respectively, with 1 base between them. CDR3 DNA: TGTGCCAGCAGTGAATATAACACTGAAGCTTTCTTT. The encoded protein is CASSEYNTEAFF.

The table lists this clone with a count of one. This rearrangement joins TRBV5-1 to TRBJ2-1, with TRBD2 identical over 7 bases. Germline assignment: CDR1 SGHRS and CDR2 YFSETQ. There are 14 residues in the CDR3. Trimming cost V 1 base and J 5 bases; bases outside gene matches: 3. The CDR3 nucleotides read TGCGCCAGCAGCTTGACGGGGGGAAACAATGAGCAGTTCTTC. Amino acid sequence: CASSLTGGNNEQFF.

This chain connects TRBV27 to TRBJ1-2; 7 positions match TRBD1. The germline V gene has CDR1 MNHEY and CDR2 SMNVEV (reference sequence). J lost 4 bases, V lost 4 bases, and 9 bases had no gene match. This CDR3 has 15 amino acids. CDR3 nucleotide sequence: TGTGCCAGCAGTTCCCTCAACAGGGGCGGCTATGGCTACACCTTC. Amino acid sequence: CASSSLNRGGYGYTF.

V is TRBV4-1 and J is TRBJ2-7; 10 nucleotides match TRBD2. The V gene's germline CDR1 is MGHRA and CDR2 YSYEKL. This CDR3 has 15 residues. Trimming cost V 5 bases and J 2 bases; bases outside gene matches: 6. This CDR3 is CASSAGAGGPYEQYF. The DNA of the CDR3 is TGCGCCAGCAGCGCAGGAGCGGGAGGGCCCTACGAGCAGTACTTC.

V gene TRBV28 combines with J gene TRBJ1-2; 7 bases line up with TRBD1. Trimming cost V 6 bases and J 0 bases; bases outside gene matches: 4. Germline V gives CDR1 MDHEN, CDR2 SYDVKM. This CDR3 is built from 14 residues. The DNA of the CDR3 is TGTGCCAGCAGGCTGACAGGGACTAACTATGGCTACACCTTC. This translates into CASRLTGTNYGYTF.

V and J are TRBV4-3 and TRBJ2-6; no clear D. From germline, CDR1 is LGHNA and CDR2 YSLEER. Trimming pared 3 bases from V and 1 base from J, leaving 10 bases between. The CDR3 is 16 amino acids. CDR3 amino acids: CASSQGGWSGANVLTF. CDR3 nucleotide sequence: TGCGCCAGCAGCCAGGGCGGTTGGTCTGGGGCCAACGTCCTGACTTTC.

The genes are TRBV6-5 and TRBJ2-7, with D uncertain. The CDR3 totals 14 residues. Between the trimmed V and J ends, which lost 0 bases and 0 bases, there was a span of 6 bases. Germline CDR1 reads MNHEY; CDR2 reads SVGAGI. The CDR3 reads CASSYSGNSYEQYF. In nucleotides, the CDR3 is TGTGCCAGCAGTTACTCGGGCAACTCCTACGAGCAGTACTTC.